This T cell receptor (beta chain) was recorded in a study of T cells after yellow fever vaccination (dated by TCRdb to the late 2010s). Study-wide context: Libraries from fractions with low cell numbers were prepared with the SMART-Seq v4 Ultra Low Input RNA kit. Bulk TCR alpha and beta repertoires were sequenced longitudinally to track T-cell clones before and after primary and booster YFV17D yellow fever vaccination. Two healthy male donors, one aged 18 to 30 and one aged 30 to 40 years, made up the cohort. Bulk PBMC replicates and cell subsets were isolated from blood drawn at multiple timepoints before and after both primary and secondary immunization. The investigation overall reported the following: Compared with the primary T-cell response, the secondary T-cell response was faster but weaker, reaching its peak on day 5 rather than on day 15. After the booster, most clones that had expanded after primary vaccination were detected again (about 95% of CD4 and 88% of CD8), suggesting broad maintenance of memory. The study included only two donors, which limits how far the findings can be generalized. A small fraction of clonotypes appeared in both the CD4 and CD8 compartments, likely as a result of convergent recombination. Computational filtering was required because FACS-sorted repertoires could contain abundant contaminating clonotypes from the bulk population.

About this clonotype itself: There is no known antigen for this receptor. Base qualities are not provided; no much larger clone lies one nucleotide away.

Sequencing used an Illumina NovaSeq 6000. TCR cDNA was made using 5'RACE template switching, a step that added a universal primer site and unique molecular identifiers. Priming for cDNA synthesis came from both the TCR alpha and TCR beta constant segments. Library amplification involved two PCR steps, and the second step added sample barcodes and sequencing adapters. Sequencing of libraries was performed on Illumina HiSeq 2500 (2x100 bp) or NovaSeq (2x150 bp). From the authors' description of their analysis: MIGEC was used to demultiplex reads and collapse the reads into UMI consensus sequences, and MiXCR was used for V(D)J alignment. Using edgeR on replicate PBMC samples, clonotypes were called vaccine-responding if FDR was below 0.01 and the log2 fold change was above 5 up to day 15. CD4 or CD8 identity was assigned to each bulk clonotype according to whether the clonotype was present at higher abundance in the sequenced CD4 repertoire or the sequenced CD8 repertoire. TCRdb reprocessing: public reads trimmed at Q25 with fastp, clones called with MiXCR, in-frame beta chains kept. Each entry is one CDR3 protein sequence, shown with its most common DNA and genes. The V and J calls and clone size come from TCRdb's table, not from the authors' own analysis. The sample table holds 250,000 or so distinct CDR3 sequences, of which about 3.9% were seen once. Around 19% of the sample is taken by the ten largest.

Taken with the paper, the label for treatment or condition translates to: live attenuated yellow fever vaccine strain. At every blood-draw timepoint, two biological replicates of bulk PBMCs were collected. PBMCs were isolated from peripheral blood using a standard Ficoll-Paque protocol. TriZol was used to extract RNA from bulk PBMCs, from CD4 and CD8 fractions, and from dextramer-positive and dextramer-negative fractions. Unmatched junction bases come to 11, with V trimmed by 5 bases and J by 7 bases. Reading the germline V gene gives CDR1 SGHTA and CDR2 FQGNSA. Spanning cysteine to phenylalanine, the CDR3 consists of 14 amino acids. The only DNA kept is the CDR3, 42 bases in frame from the first base.

The rearrangement joined TRBV7-2 to TRBJ2-7; 7 nucleotides in the junction match TRBD2. The specimen was PBMCs, collected 15 days after the yellow fever booster vaccination. The clonotype originates from a man aged 18 to 30 who received the YFV17D yellow fever vaccine. The DNA sequence is as follows: TGTGCCAGCAGCCCCGGGACTACCTCTGGGGAGCAGTACTTC. Its protein is CASSPGTTSGEQYF.